The rows below give T cell receptor beta chains drawn from one sample of a study of blood T cell repertoires in COVID-19. Assay: immunoSEQ multiplex PCR; the TCRdb copy retains only in-frame clones and omits some. In the table there are more than 250,000 clones, under 90% of which are singletons. The specimen sequenced was peripheral blood. Receptors were obtained from a human donor in a cohort sampled during active COVID-19. CDR3s include the opening cysteine and the closing phenylalanine or tryptophan. Each record gives: CDR3 DNA, CDR3 protein, D gene, J gene, clone size, V gene. The D gene is left open where the match is weak. Clone sizes are given selectively: once, few, many, or a class where the clone is expanded.

TGTGCCAGCAGTTACCCTGACATCTCCTTGAATCAGCCCCAGCATTTT | CASSYPDISLNQPQHF | - | TRBJ1-5 | - | TRBV6-2/TRBV6-3
TGTGCCAGCAGCTCCGGGACTTTCGGCTACACCTTC | CASSSGTFGYTF | - | TRBJ1-2 | - | TRBV11-2
TGTGCCAGCCGAAGGGGGGGGCAGTCAGCTGAAGCTTTCTTT | CASRRGGQSAEAFF | - | TRBJ1-1 | - | TRBV28
TGTGCCAGCAGCCCTAACAGAGAGGGGACTCGGGTCTTC | CASSPNREGTRVF | - | TRBJ2-1 | - | TRBV7-6
TGTGCCAGCAGCTTTCGGGATAGAGAGACCCAGTACTTC | CASSFRDRETQYF | - | TRBJ2-5 | - | TRBV7-8
TGTGCCAGCAGATTTCAAGGGGTTGGTGAAGCTTTCTTT | CASRFQGVGEAFF | - | TRBJ1-1 | - | TRBV2
TGTGCCAGTCACGGACAGGGTGGACTCGCCGAGCAGTACTTC | CASHGQGGLAEQYF | TRBD1 | TRBJ2-7 | - | TRBV19
TGTGCCAGCAGTCCCCTGACAGGAGTAAGAAACACCATATATTTT | CASSPLTGVRNTIYF | - | TRBJ1-3 | - | TRBV6-6
TGTGCCAGCAGGCGACGCCCGGGGACTAGCGGAGATACGCAGTATTTT | CASRRRPGTSGDTQYF | TRBD2 | TRBJ2-3 | - | TRBV3-1/TRBV3-2
TGCGCCAGCAACCGGGACAGCAATTCACCCCTCCACTTT | CASNRDSNSPLHF | TRBD1 | TRBJ1-6 | - | TRBV10-1
TGTGCCAGCAGCCACTCCACAGATACGCAGTATTTT | CASSHSTDTQYF | - | TRBJ2-3 | - | TRBV3-1/TRBV3-2
TGCGCCAGCAGCTTGGGATCCGGGTGGAGTTCACCCCTCCACTTT | CASSLGSGWSSPLHF | - | TRBJ1-6 | few | TRBV5-1
TGTGCCAGCAGTTTCGGACTAGCAGAAAACACCGGGGAGCTGTTTTTT | CASSFGLAENTGELFF | TRBD2 | TRBJ2-2 | once | TRBV6-6
TGTGCCAGCAGCCCTTTCGGGACAGTATACAATGAGCAGTTCTTC | CASSPFGTVYNEQFF | TRBD1 | TRBJ2-1 | few | TRBV27
TGTGCCAGCTCACCACGACAGGGTGGAAACTCCTACGAGCAGTACTTC | CASSPRQGGNSYEQYF | TRBD1 | TRBJ2-7 | - | TRBV18
TGCGCCAGCAGCTTCTACAGGGGAGAGAACACTGAAGCTTTCTTT | CASSFYRGENTEAFF | TRBD1 | TRBJ1-1 | - | TRBV5-1